A single sample is the source of the 17 T cell receptor beta chains below, sequenced in a study of T cells after yellow fever vaccination. TCRdb reprocessed the 5' RACE reads via MiXCR and lists one record per CDR3 protein. The sample has 300,000 to 350,000 distinct CDR3 sequences, 3.5% to 5% seen once. This material consisted of PBMCs, taken 15 days after the yellow fever booster vaccination. All receptors derive from a man aged 18 to 29 who received the YFV17D yellow fever vaccine.

This clonotype was picked up a small number of times. The genes are TRBV7-9 and TRBJ1-6; no reliable D call. The CDR3 extends over 15 amino acids. With 3 bases removed from V and 10 bases from J, the gap between germline ends came to 16 bases. The germline V gene has CDR1 SEHNR and CDR2 FQNEAQ (reference sequence). The CDR3 DNA follows: TGTGCCAGCAGCTTCTCTCCTACGCAGGCCTCACCCCTCCACTTT. Translated: CASSFSPTQASPLHF.

This clonotype was seen many times. This chain joins TRBV27 and TRBJ2-2; 8 nucleotides agree with TRBD2. V was clipped by 7 bases and J by 5 bases; unmatched bases: 9. CDR1 is MNHEY and CDR2 is SMNVEV in the germline V gene (reference sequence). The CDR3 is 15 amino acids. CDR3 sequence reads: CASKWMGGGTGELFF. CDR3 sequence (DNA): TGTGCCAGCAAATGGATGGGCGGGGGGACCGGGGAGCTGTTTTTT.

This clonotype was counted between two and nine times. The chain is built from TRBV5-4 and TRBJ2-7; D possibly corresponds to TRBD1 (6 bases). This CDR3 has 19 residues. CDR1 and CDR2 (germline): SGHNT, YYREEE (reference sequence). V dropped 1 base and J dropped 3 bases, with 26 bases sitting between them. CDR3: CASSLSLGVYKQGLYEQYV. In nucleotides, the CDR3 is TGTGCCAGCAGCTTGTCACTGGGGGTCTATAAACAGGGCCTCTACGAGCAGTACGTC.

This clonotype appeared many times. The chain joins TRBV20-1 to TRBJ2-5, with D perhaps TRBD2 (6 bases). The CDR3 is 14 residues long. Germline V gives CDR1 DFQATT, CDR2 SNEGSKA (reference sequence). The V gene lost 0 bases and the J gene lost 1 base, with 9 bases spanning the gap. CDR3 amino acids: CSAREVRGQETQYF. DNA of the CDR3: TGCAGTGCTAGAGAGGTGCGGGGCCAAGAGACCCAGTACTTC.

In its sample, this clonotype was seen many times. The rearrangement links TRBV7-2 to TRBJ2-5; D is unresolved. The CDR3 runs 12 residues. Germline loops: CDR1 SGHTA, CDR2 FQGNSA. The V end lost 5 bases, the J end lost 5 bases, and 9 bases lay between the germline ends. The DNA for the CDR3 is TGTGCCAGCAGCCCGAGCAGGGAGACCCAGTACTTC. Translation: CASSPSRETQYF.

This rearrangement joins TRBV3-1 to TRBJ2-7; weak D call: TRBD1 (6 bases). Looked up from germline, CDR1 is LGHDT and CDR2 is YNNKEL (reference sequence). CDR3 length equals 15 residues. V lost 3 bases to trimming and J lost 1 base, with 13 bases between them. The CDR3 DNA reads TGTGCCAGCAGCCAGACCCAGGGGCTATCCTACGAGCAGTACTTC. It specifies CASSQTQGLSYEQYF.

In its sample, this clonotype was seen many times. This chain links TRBV7-7 with TRBJ2-7, with D possibly TRBD2 on 7 matching bases. Trimming took off 5 bases at V and 2 bases at J, with 16 bases between the two ends. The CDR3 length is 15 residues. Germline CDR1 reads SSHAT; CDR2 reads FNYEAQ (reference sequence). CDR3 bases: TGTGCCAGCAGCCCCCGGGGGGCAGCCCCCTACGAGCAGTACTTC. As protein: CASSPRGAAPYEQYF. Combining the CDR3 with reference TRBV7-7 and TRBJ2-7 gives the whole variable domain GAGVSQSPRYKVTKRGQDVTLRCDPISSHATLYWYQQALGQGPEFLTYFNYEAQPDKSGLPSDRFSAERPEGSISTLTIQRTEQRDSAMYRCASSPRGAAPYEQYFGPGTRLTVT.

The CDR3 sequence is CASSLAPGLAVNEQFF. CDR3 in DNA: TGTGCCAGCAGTTTAGCACCGGGACTAGCGGTCAATGAGCAGTTCTTC. The J gene is TRBJ2-1, the V gene TRBV12-3 or TRBV12-4, with TRBD2 matching 11 bases. V gave up 0 bases and J gave up 6 bases; unmatched junction bases: 4. The CDR3 covers 16 residues.

This clonotype occurred many times. CDR3 DNA: TGTGCCAGCAGTTACCCGGACAGTGAAGCTTTCTTT. As protein: CASSYPDSEAFF. The chain uses TRBV6-5 and TRBJ1-1, with TRBD1 as a possible D gene (6 bases). The V end was cut by 2 bases, the J end by 7 bases, with 8 bases between. This CDR3 is built from 12 residues. Germline V lookup: CDR1 MNHEY, CDR2 SVGAGI.

This clonotype was seen a handful of times. The CDR3 DNA reads TGCGCCAGCAGCTTCGGACAACAAGATACGCAGTATTTT. Translated: CASSFGQQDTQYF. The chain couples TRBV5-1 to TRBJ2-3; TRBD1 is a possible D gene (5 bases). V was clipped by 2 bases and J by 5 bases, with 9 bases between them. CDR3 length: 13 amino acids. From germline, CDR1 is SGHRS and CDR2 YFSETQ.

The J gene is TRBJ1-5, the V gene TRBV7-2; 9 bases are a match to TRBD1. The CDR3 runs 14 residues. Losses at the gene ends were 4 bases for V and 7 bases for J; bases not matched to a gene: 5. CDR1 is SGHTA and CDR2 is FQGNSA in the germline V gene. The CDR3 DNA is TGTGCCAGCAGCTCGGACAGGGGCGGGCAGCCCCAGCATTTT. Amino acids: CASSSDRGGQPQHF. The full variable domain, rest sourced from reference TRBV7-2 and TRBJ1-5, is GAGVSQSPSNKVTEKGKDVELRCDPISGHTALYWYRQSLGQGLEFLIYFQGNSAPDKSGLPSDRFSAERTGGSVSTLTIQRTQQEDSAVYLCASSSDRGGQPQHFGDGTRLSIL.

This clonotype appeared a few times. The V gene is TRBV12-3 or TRBV12-4, the J gene TRBJ1-5; D unresolved. This CDR3 is 14 amino acids long. The germline V and J ends were trimmed by 2 bases and 2 bases, with 7 bases remaining between them. CDR3 DNA sequence: TGTGCCAGCAGTTTATGGCCAGGCAATCAGCCCCAGCATTTT. Translation gives CASSLWPGNQPQHF.

The sample holds a few counts of this clonotype. This chain's CDR3 is CASSPRPGRGGIDEQFF. DNA of the CDR3: TGTGCCAGCAGCCCGCGCCCCGGGCGGGGGGGGATCGATGAGCAGTTCTTC. The V gene is TRBV6-2 or TRBV6-3, the J gene TRBJ2-1; 9 positions match TRBD2. V trimming: 6 bases; J trimming: 8 bases; junction bases outside the gene matches: 17. CDR3 size: 17 residues. Germline V lookup: CDR1 MNHEY, CDR2 SVGEGT.

This chain connects TRBV29-1 to TRBJ1-1; D is unresolved. The ends were cut back, 2 bases at V and 7 bases at J, with 14 bases in the middle. Germline V gene sequence: CDR1 SQVTM, CDR2 ANQGSEA. The CDR3 loop spans 13 amino acids. CDR3 loop: CSVEIVTDDEAFF. The CDR3 nucleotides read TGCAGCGTTGAAATAGTGACGGACGATGAAGCTTTCTTT.

This clonotype appeared many times. The V gene is TRBV7-9, the J gene TRBJ2-7; TRBD1 matches at 9 bases. CDR3 size: 15 residues. V gave up 6 bases and J gave up 1 base; unmatched junction bases: 7. Germline loops: CDR1 SEHNR, CDR2 FQNEAQ (reference sequence). CDR3 nucleotides: TGTGCCAGCAGTTTTCCGGGACAGGGATCCTACGAGCAGTACTTC. Translated, it gives CASSFPGQGSYEQYF.

This clonotype was found many times. The CDR3 reads CSVGQGGWGTEAFF. CDR3 in DNA: TGCAGCGTCGGACAGGGCGGATGGGGCACTGAAGCTTTCTTT. The chain links TRBV29-1 to TRBJ1-1; 8 bases fit TRBD1. V lost 6 bases to trimming and J lost 4 bases; unmatched junction nucleotides: 10. CDR1 is SQVTM, CDR2 ANQGSEA, per germline. This CDR3 region has 14 residues.

This clonotype appeared many times. This sequence joins TRBV28 and TRBJ2-7; TRBD2 matches 7 bases. From germline, CDR1 is MDHEN and CDR2 SYDVKM. V was pared by 5 bases and J by 0 bases, with 7 bases of the junction left unmatched. The length of the CDR3 is 15 residues. The CDR3 sequence: CASSPRGRGSYEQYV. DNA of the CDR3: TGTGCCAGCAGTCCCCGAGGGAGGGGCTCCTACGAGCAGTACGTC.